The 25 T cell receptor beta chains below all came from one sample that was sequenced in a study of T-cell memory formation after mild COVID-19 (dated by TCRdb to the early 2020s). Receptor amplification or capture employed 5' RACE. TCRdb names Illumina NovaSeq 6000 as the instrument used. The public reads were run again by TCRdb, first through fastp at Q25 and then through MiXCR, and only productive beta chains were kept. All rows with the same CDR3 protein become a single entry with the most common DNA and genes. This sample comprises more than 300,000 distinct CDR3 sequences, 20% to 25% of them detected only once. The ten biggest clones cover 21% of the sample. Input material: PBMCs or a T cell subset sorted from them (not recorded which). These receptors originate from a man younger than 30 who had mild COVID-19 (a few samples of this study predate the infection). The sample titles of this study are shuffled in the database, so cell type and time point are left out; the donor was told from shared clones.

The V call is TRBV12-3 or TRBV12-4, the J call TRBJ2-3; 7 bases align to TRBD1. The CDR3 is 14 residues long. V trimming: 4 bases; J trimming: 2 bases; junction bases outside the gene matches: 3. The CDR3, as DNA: TGTGCCAGCAGTTCCGGGACAGACACAGATACGCAGTATTTT. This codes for CASSSGTDTDTQYF.

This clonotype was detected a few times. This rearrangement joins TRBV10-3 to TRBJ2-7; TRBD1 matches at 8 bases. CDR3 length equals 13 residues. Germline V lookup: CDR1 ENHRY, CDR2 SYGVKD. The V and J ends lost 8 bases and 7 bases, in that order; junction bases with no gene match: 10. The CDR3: CAIGGTGPSEQYF. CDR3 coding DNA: TGTGCCATCGGGGGGACAGGCCCTTCTGAGCAGTACTTC.

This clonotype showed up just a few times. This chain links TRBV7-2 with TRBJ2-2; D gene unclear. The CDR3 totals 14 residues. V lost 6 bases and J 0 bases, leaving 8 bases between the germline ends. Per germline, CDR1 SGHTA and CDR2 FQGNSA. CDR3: CASRPPANTGELFF. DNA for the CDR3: TGTGCCAGCAGACCGCCGGCGAACACCGGGGAGCTGTTTTTT.

CDR3 in amino acids: CASTSGFSPLHF. In DNA, the CDR3 is TGTGCCAGCACCTCAGGGTTTTCACCCCTCCACTTT. The V and J genes are TRBV27 and TRBJ1-6; tentatively, D is TRBD1 (5 bases). The V and J ends lost 7 bases and 9 bases respectively, with 10 bases between them. Germline CDR1 MNHEY, CDR2 SMNVEV (reference sequence). The CDR3 has 12 residues.

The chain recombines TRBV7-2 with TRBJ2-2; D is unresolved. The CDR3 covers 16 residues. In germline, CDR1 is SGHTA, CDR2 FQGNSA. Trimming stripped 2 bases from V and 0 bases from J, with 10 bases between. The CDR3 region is CASSLYGSANTGELFF. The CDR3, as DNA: TGTGCCAGCAGCTTATACGGCAGCGCGAACACCGGGGAGCTGTTTTTT.

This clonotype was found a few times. DNA of the CDR3: TGTGCCAGCAGCGACCACTTAGGCATTCAGTACTTC. Its translation is CASSDHLGIQYF. The chain is built from TRBV5-6 and TRBJ2-4, with no clear D. Germline CDR1 and CDR2: SGHDT and YYEEEE. V dropped 4 bases and J dropped 9 bases, with 11 bases sitting between them. The CDR3 contains 12 residues.

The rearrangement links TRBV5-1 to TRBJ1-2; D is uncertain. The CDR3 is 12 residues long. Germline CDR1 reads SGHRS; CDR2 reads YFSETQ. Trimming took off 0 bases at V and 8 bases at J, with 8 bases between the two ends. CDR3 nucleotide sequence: TGCGCCAGCAGCTTGGGTGGCATCGGCTACACCTTC. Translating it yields CASSLGGIGYTF.

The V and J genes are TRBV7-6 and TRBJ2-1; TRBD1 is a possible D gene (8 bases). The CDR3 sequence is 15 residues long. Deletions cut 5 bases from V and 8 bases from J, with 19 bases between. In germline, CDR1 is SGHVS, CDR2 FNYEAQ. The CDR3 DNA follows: TGTGCCAGCAGCGCCAACAGGGGGGGTTCTCATGAGCAGTTCTTC. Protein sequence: CASSANRGGSHEQFF.

The CDR3 here is CASSQDRGVPEAGANVLTF. CDR3 nucleotides: TGCGCCAGCAGCCAAGATCGGGGTGTTCCCGAGGCTGGGGCCAACGTCCTGACTTTC. The rearrangement links TRBV4-1 to TRBJ2-6; a possible D gene is TRBD2 (5 bases). V dropped 0 bases and J dropped 2 bases, with 17 bases sitting between them. Per the germline V gene, CDR1 is MGHRA and CDR2 is YSYEKL. This CDR3 is 19 amino acids long.

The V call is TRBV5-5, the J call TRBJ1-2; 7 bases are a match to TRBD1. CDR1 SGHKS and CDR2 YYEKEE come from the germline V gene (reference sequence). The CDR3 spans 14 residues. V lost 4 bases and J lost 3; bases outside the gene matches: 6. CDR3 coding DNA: TGTGCCAGCAGCATGACAGGGTGGGACTATGGCTACACCTTC. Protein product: CASSMTGWDYGYTF. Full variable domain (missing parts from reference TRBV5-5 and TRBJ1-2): DAGVTQSPTHLIKTRGQQVTLRCSPISGHKSVSWYQQVLGQGPQFIFQYYEKEERGRGNFPDRFSARQFPNYSSELNVNALLLGDSALYLCASSMTGWDYGYTFGSGTRLTVV.

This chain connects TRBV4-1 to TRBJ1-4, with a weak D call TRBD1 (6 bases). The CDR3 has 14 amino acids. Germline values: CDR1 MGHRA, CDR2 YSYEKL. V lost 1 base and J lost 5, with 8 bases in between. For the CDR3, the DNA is TGCGCCAGCAGCCAAGGACAGGTCAATGAAAAACTGTTTTTT. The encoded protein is CASSQGQVNEKLFF.

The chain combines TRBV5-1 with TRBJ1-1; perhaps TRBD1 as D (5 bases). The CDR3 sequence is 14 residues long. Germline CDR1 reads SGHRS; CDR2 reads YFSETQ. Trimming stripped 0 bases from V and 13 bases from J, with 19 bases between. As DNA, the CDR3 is TGCGCCAGCAGCTTGGGAGGCGGGACCGGTTTGGTTTTCTTT. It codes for CASSLGGGTGLVFF.

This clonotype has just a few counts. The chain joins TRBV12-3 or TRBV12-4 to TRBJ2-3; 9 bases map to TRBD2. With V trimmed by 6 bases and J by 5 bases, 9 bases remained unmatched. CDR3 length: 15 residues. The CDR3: CASSSLAGGRDTQYF. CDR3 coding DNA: TGTGCCAGCAGCTCCTTGGCGGGGGGGAGAGATACGCAGTATTTT.

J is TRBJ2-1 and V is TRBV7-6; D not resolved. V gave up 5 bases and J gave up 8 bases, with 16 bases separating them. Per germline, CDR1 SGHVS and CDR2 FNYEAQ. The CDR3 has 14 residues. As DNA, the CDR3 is TGTGCCAGCAGCCCCCGACGAATCAGCGATGAGCAGTTCTTC. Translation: CASSPRRISDEQFF.

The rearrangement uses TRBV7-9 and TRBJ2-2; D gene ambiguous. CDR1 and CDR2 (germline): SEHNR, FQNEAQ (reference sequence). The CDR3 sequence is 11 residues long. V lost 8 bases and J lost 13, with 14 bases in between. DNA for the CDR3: TGTGCCAGCCACCCTCCCCCATGGCTGTTTTTT. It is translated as CASHPPPWLFF.

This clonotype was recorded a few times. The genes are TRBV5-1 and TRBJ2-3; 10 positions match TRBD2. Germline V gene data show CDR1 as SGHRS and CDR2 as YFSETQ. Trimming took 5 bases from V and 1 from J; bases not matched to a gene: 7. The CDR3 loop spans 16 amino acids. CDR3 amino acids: CASRPIAGGRTDTQYF. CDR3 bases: TGCGCCAGCAGGCCTATAGCGGGGGGACGCACAGATACGCAGTATTTT.

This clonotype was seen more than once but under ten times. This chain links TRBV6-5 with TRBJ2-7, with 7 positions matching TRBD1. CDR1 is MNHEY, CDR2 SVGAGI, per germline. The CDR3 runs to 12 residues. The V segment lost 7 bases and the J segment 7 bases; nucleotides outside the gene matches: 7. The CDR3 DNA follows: TGTGCCAGCACCACAGGGGCGAGGGAGCAGTACTTC. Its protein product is CASTTGAREQYF.

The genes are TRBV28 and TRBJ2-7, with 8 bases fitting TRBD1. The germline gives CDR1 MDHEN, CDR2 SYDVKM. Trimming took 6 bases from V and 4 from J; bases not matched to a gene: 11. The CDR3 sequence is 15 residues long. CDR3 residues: CASRNGGQGVYEQYV. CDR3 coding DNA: TGTGCCAGCAGAAATGGAGGACAGGGTGTTTACGAGCAGTACGTC.

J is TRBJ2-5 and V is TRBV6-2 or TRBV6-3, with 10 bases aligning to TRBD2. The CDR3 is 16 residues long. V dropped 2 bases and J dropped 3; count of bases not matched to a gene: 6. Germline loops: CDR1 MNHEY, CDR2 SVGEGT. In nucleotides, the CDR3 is TGTGCCAGCAGTTACCTAGGACTAGCGGAGGAAGAGACCCAGTACTTC. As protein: CASSYLGLAEEETQYF.

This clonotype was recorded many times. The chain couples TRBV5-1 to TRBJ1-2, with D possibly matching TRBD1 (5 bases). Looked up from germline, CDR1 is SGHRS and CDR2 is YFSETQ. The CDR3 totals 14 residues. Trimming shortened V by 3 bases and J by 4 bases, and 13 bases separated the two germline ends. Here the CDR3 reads CASSSGQGTYGYTF. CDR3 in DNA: TGCGCCAGCAGCTCGGGGCAGGGAACCTATGGCTACACCTTC.

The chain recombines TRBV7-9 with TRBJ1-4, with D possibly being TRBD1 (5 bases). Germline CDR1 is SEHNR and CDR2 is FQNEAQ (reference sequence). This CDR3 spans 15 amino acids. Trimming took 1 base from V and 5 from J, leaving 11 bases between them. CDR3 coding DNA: TGTGCCAGCAGCTTAGGGTCGTGGACAAATGAAAAACTGTTTTTT. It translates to CASSLGSWTNEKLFF.

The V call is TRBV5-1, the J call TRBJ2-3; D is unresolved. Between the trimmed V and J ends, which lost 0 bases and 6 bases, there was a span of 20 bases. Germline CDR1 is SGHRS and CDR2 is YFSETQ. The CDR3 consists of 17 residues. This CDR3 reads CASSLEGTPARTDTQYF. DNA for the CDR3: TGCGCCAGCAGCTTGGAGGGAACTCCGGCCCGGACGGATACGCAGTATTTT.

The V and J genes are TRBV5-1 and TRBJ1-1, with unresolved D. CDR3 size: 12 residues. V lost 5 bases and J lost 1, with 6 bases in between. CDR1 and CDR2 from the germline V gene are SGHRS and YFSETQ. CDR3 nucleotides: TGCGCCAGCAGAGCAGAGAACACTGAAGCTTTCTTT. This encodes CASRAENTEAFF.

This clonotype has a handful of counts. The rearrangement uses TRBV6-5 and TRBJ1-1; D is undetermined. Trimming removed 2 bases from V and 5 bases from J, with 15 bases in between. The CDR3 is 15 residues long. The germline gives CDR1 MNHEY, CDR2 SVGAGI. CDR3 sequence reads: CASSYHALRETEAFF. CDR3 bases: TGTGCCAGCAGTTACCACGCGCTCCGAGAGACTGAAGCTTTCTTT.

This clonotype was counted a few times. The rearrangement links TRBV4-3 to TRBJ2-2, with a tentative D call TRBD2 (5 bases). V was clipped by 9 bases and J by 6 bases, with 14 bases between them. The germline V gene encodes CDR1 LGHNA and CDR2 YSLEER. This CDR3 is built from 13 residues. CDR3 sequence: CARARGGSGELFF. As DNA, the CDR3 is TGCGCCAGGGCTCGGGGTGGGTCCGGGGAGCTGTTTTTT.